The T cell receptor (beta chain) described here comes from a study of a mutant IDH1 vaccine in newly diagnosed glioma listed by TCRdb under 2021. Concerning the study at large: Of the approximately 35 treated patients, roughly 60% were male and about 40% were female, and the mean age was 40.4 years. Peripheral blood samples were drawn at six visits, namely V03 (baseline), V05, V07, V10, V12 and V13. Prior to enrollment, patients had been given standard therapy consisting of radiotherapy alone, temozolomide alone, or radiochemotherapy with temozolomide, with the combination given to most patients. Longitudinal TCRB deep sequencing was done for 20 to 25 treated patients, wherever samples were available for exploratory analyses.

Notes on this clone: The specificity of this receptor is unknown. The input lacks base qualities; no much larger clone sits a single base away.

What the authors observed across the whole study: It was noted by the authors that analyses of patient blood samples could not be reproduced owing to sample limitations. Availability determined which PBMC samples were chosen for TCRB deep sequencing. Pseudoprogression appeared unrelated to alterations in the top peripheral T cell clonotypes detected by TCRB sequencing. Immune responses induced by the vaccine were seen in 93.3% of patients across multiple MHC alleles.

The library was built by means of the immunoSEQ multiplex PCR assay. Rearranged TCR beta chain sequences were amplified using the hsTCRB Kit according to the manufacturer's protocol. Sequencing of TCRB libraries was carried out on an Illumina MiSeq. The study's processing was this. The kit vendor's proprietary platform handled demultiplexing, trimming and gene mapping. Drawn from immuneACCESS, this table holds only the in-frame rearrangements with V and J called that TCRdb kept. Clones are partly lost; checked studies trace under half to an unresolved V gene and leave the rest unexplained. That table furnishes V, J and clone size, whereas the DNA furnished D and trimming. A total of more than 20,000 clones appear in this sample, roughly nine tenths of them only once. Clones ranked in the top ten supply roughly 9.2% of the sample. The time point label, as the study defines it: baseline, week 1 (first vaccination visit). Reading the label with the study, this specimen's treatment or condition is: pre-vaccination baseline after standard-of-care therapy. All donors had newly diagnosed IDH1-mutant astrocytomas of WHO grade 3 or 4 that showed loss of nuclear ATRX. The samples were drawn from NOA16, a multicentre, single-arm, open-label phase I trial in Germany that tested a mutant IDH1 peptide vaccine in humans for the first time. Visit V03 blood draws served as the baseline sample for immunogenicity testing. Genomic DNA for TCRB sequencing was extracted from EDTA blood using the DNeasy Blood and Tissue Kit.

For CDR1 and CDR2, the germline V gene (reference sequence) lists MNHNY and SVGAGI. Unmatched junction bases come to 8, with V trimmed by 6 bases and J by 4 bases. From the cysteine up to the phenylalanine, the CDR3 has a length of 14 residues. The kept DNA is CDR3 alone, 42 bases in frame from the first base. The source of this sequence is a man aged 25-45 years with glioma. The material sequenced was PBMCs, taken from a glioma patient treated with radiotherapy, temozolomide or both. The chain is encoded by TRBV6-6 joined to TRBJ1-1, with 7 junctional bases fitting TRBD1. The base sequence is TGTGCCAGCAGCCTACAGGGGCTGGGCACTGAAGCTTTCTTT. Its translation is CASSLQGLGTEAFF.